The 7 T cell receptor beta chains listed next were all sequenced from one sample in a study of blood T cell repertoires in COVID-19. Produced via immunoSEQ multiplex PCR; TCRdb's table is partial and in-frame only. Of about 190,000 clones in the sample, less than 80% were seen once. Sequenced sample: peripheral blood. These receptors were obtained from a woman aged 45-60 years with acute or convalescent COVID-19.

The rearrangement uses TRBV6-5 and TRBJ1-6; D not certain. The CDR3 totals 12 residues. The V end was cut by 2 bases, the J end by 7 bases, with 3 bases between. Germline CDR1 and CDR2: MNHEY and SVGAGI. The CDR3 nucleotides are TGTGCCAGCAGTTACCAAAATTCACCCCTCCACTTT. Amino acid sequence: CASSYQNSPLHF.

CDR3 region: CASSPLRSGVYEQYF. CDR3 in DNA: TGTGCCAGCAGCCCCCTCCGTAGCGGCGTCTACGAGCAGTACTTC. This chain links TRBV3-1 (or the pseudogene TRBV3-2) with TRBJ2-7; tentatively, D is TRBD2 (6 bases). Trimming removed 4 bases at V and 3 bases at J, with 16 bases between. The CDR3 runs to 15 residues. Germline values: CDR1 LGHDT, CDR2 YNNKEL (reference sequence).

The V call is TRBV12-2, the J call TRBJ2-2; TRBD2, as called in the table, went unchecked against the DNA. TRBV12-2 is described as a pseudogene. The CDR3 is 19 residues long. The CDR3 DNA is TGTGCAAGTCGCCCCGGTGCGGGAGGGCCAGGGGGAGACACCGGGGAGCTGTTTTTT. The encoded protein is CASRPGAGGPGGDTGELFF.

The rearrangement links TRBV7-2 to TRBJ1-5; D remains unclear. Trimming removed 3 bases from V and 1 base from J, with 4 bases in between. The length of the CDR3 is 13 residues. Germline V lookup: CDR1 SGHTA, CDR2 FQGNSA. Here the CDR3 DNA reads TGTGCCAGCAGCTTTATCAGCAATCAGCCCCAGCATTTT. Translation gives CASSFISNQPQHF.

This chain links TRBV4-1 with TRBJ2-7; 9 nucleotides match TRBD2. Germline assignment: CDR1 MGHRA and CDR2 YSYEKL. The junction had 13 bases not matched to a gene; V was cut back by 0 bases and J by 4 bases. The CDR3 has 18 residues. CDR3 region: CASSQDQSLALAGYEQYF. CDR3 coding DNA: TGCGCCAGCAGCCAAGATCAAAGTCTGGCACTAGCGGGTTACGAGCAGTACTTC.

The rearrangement uses TRBV2 and TRBJ2-7; no reliable D call. CDR1 is SNHLY, CDR2 FYNNEI, per germline. CDR3 size: 15 residues. The V end was cut by 7 bases, the J end by 2 bases, with 18 bases between. The CDR3 nucleotides read TGTGCCAGCACGCTGGAATGGCAGGCAGCCTACGAGCAGTACTTC. Residues: CASTLEWQAAYEQYF.

This clone has a handful of counts. The CDR3 protein is CASSQEAVTEAFF. CDR3 nucleotides: TGTGCCAGCAGCCAAGAGGCAGTCACTGAAGCTTTCTTT. V gene TRBV14 combines with J gene TRBJ1-1; D is uncertain. CDR3 size: 13 residues. The V gene's germline CDR1 is SGHDN and CDR2 FVKESK. With 0 bases removed from V and 4 bases from J, the gap between germline ends came to 6 bases.